A single sample is the source of the 4 T cell receptor beta chains below, sequenced in a study of naive and memory T cell subsets (dated by TCRdb to the late 2010s). The protocol used for the library was UMI-ligation and nested PCR. Sequencing was performed on an Illumina MiSeq. The beta constant-region primer consisted of an equimolar mixture of two oligonucleotides that together covered TRBC1 and TRBC2. Four rounds of PCR, combining the SP2 primer with nested alpha and beta constant-region primers, were used to amplify the ligated cDNA. TCRdb took the public reads, trimmed them with fastp at Q25, ran MiXCR for clone calling and kept in-frame beta chains. Every CDR3 protein is listed once, alongside the most common genes and DNA of its rows. The sample contains over 100,000 distinct CDR3 sequences, approximately 15% of them found a single time. Around 2.8% of the sample is in the top ten clones.

Antigens of these TCRs are unknown. Results the study describes overall, beyond this receptor: A few larger clonotypes were present in naive repertoires, particularly the CD8 repertoires, and these clonotypes were possibly memory cells re-expressing CD45RA.

The sample comprised naive CD8+ T cells from blood. The cell subset or site tag for this specimen amounts to: naive T cells, CD45RA high CD27+. The receptors were sampled from a human donor in good health.

This clonotype was counted only a few times. V usage is TRBV4-2 and J usage is TRBJ2-2; no definite D call. Germline lookup yields CDR1 LGHNA and CDR2 YNFKEQ. The CDR3 is 14 residues long. Trimming stripped 1 base from V and 4 bases from J, with 7 bases between. The CDR3 region has the DNA TGTGCCAGCAGCCAAGCGGTGGGCACCGGGGAGCTGTTTTTT. It specifies CASSQAVGTGELFF.

This clonotype was seen ten or more times. V is TRBV12-3 or TRBV12-4 and J is TRBJ1-6; no clear D gene. This CDR3 is 11 amino acids long. V was cut by 3 bases and J by 10 bases, with 4 bases left in between. The DNA for the CDR3 is TGTGCCAGCAGTTTTGGGTCACCCCTCCACTTT. Its protein is CASSFGSPLHF.

This clonotype appeared a few times. This sequence joins TRBV29-1 and TRBJ1-1; 9 bases align to TRBD1. The CDR3 extends over 13 amino acids. Germline loops: CDR1 SQVTM, CDR2 ANQGSEA. Germline trimming cut 6 bases from V and 1 base from J; bases unmatched to any gene: 3. CDR3 sequence (DNA): TGCAGCGTGGAGGGACAGGGGAACACTGAAGCTTTCTTT. It codes for CSVEGQGNTEAFF. The full variable domain, in which reference TRBV29-1 and TRBJ1-1 provide the parts outside the CDR3, is SAVISQKPSRDICQRGTSLTIQCQVDSQVTMMFWYRQQPGQSLTLIATANQGSEATYESGFVIDKFPISRPNLTFSTLTVSNMSPEDSSIYLCSVEGQGNTEAFFGQGTRLTVV.

The rearrangement links TRBV6-1 to TRBJ2-2, with D uncertain. V lost 3 bases, J lost 2 bases, and 7 bases lay in between. The CDR3 length is 14 residues. CDR1 is MNHNS and CDR2 is SASEGT in the germline V gene. CDR3 sequence (DNA): TGTGCCAGCAGTGATTCTCAAAACACCGGGGAGCTGTTTTTT. Protein sequence: CASSDSQNTGELFF.